This TCR beta chain was documented in a study of graft-versus-host responses after intestinal transplantation. Germline V gives CDR1 MNHNS, CDR2 SASEGT. V shed 4 bases and J shed 1 base, with 17 bases lying between them. The CDR3 is 17 residues long. Only in-frame clones appear in the TCRdb table, and some are missing; sequencing was by immunoSEQ multiplex PCR. The sample has about 64,000 clones, around nine tenths seen once. The genes are TRBV6-1 and TRBJ1-5, with D unclear. The sequences come from bone marrow, collected roughly 780 days after intestinal transplantation. The TCR sequence derives from a human patient who received an intestinal transplant, so some T cells may come from the graft donor. The CDR3 DNA sequence: TGTGCCAGCAGTGCGAAAACCTCGGTGGTGAGCAATCAGCCCCAGCATTTT. This codes for CASSAKTSVVSNQPQHF.